Sequencing of this T cell receptor (beta chain) was carried out in a study of T cell repertoires in cytomegalovirus infection. The overall study: Both CMV infection and a matching HLA type were indicated by public TCR beta signatures.

Study-wide findings and caveats: Pooled public TCR beta family frequency picked out CMV carriers with the relevant HLA.

This CDR3 is built from 16 residues. In germline, CDR1 is WNHNN, CDR2 SYGVQD (reference sequence). Between the trimmed V and J ends, which lost 4 bases and 0 bases, there was a span of 14 bases. TCRdb reanalysed the reads using MiXCR and keeps one entry per CDR3 protein. The sample has fewer than 900,000 distinct CDR3 sequences; about 27% are singletons. For this clonotype: Its target is unknown.

The TCR sequence derives from a human donor in good health (CMV status not recorded). Some clones in this sample may be carry-over from other donors' samples. The starting material was cultured CD8+ T cells from PBMCs, obtained from culture after CMV antigen stimulation. The rearrangement uses TRBV10-1 and TRBJ2-3, with TRBD2 as a possible D gene (5 bases). The CDR3 DNA reads as TGCGCCAGCAGTGCCCTGGTAGCGACTAGCACAGATACGCAGTATTTT. It specifies CASSALVATSTDTQYF.